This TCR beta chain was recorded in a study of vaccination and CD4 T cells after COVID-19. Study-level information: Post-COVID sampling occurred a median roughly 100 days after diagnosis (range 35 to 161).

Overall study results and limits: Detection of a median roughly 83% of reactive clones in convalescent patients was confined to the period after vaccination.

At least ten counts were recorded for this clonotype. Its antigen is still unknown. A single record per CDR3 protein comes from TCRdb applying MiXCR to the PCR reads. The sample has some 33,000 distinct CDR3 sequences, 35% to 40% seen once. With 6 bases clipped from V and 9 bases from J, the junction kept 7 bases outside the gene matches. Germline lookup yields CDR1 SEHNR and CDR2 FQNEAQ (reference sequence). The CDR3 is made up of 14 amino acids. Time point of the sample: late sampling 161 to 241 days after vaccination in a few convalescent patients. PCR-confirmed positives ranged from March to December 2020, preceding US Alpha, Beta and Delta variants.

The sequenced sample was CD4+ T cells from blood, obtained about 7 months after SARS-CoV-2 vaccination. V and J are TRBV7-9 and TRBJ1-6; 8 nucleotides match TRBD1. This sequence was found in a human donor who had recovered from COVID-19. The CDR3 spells CASSIGQGSSPLHF. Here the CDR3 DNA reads TGTGCCAGCAGTATCGGACAGGGAAGTTCACCCCTCCACTTT.